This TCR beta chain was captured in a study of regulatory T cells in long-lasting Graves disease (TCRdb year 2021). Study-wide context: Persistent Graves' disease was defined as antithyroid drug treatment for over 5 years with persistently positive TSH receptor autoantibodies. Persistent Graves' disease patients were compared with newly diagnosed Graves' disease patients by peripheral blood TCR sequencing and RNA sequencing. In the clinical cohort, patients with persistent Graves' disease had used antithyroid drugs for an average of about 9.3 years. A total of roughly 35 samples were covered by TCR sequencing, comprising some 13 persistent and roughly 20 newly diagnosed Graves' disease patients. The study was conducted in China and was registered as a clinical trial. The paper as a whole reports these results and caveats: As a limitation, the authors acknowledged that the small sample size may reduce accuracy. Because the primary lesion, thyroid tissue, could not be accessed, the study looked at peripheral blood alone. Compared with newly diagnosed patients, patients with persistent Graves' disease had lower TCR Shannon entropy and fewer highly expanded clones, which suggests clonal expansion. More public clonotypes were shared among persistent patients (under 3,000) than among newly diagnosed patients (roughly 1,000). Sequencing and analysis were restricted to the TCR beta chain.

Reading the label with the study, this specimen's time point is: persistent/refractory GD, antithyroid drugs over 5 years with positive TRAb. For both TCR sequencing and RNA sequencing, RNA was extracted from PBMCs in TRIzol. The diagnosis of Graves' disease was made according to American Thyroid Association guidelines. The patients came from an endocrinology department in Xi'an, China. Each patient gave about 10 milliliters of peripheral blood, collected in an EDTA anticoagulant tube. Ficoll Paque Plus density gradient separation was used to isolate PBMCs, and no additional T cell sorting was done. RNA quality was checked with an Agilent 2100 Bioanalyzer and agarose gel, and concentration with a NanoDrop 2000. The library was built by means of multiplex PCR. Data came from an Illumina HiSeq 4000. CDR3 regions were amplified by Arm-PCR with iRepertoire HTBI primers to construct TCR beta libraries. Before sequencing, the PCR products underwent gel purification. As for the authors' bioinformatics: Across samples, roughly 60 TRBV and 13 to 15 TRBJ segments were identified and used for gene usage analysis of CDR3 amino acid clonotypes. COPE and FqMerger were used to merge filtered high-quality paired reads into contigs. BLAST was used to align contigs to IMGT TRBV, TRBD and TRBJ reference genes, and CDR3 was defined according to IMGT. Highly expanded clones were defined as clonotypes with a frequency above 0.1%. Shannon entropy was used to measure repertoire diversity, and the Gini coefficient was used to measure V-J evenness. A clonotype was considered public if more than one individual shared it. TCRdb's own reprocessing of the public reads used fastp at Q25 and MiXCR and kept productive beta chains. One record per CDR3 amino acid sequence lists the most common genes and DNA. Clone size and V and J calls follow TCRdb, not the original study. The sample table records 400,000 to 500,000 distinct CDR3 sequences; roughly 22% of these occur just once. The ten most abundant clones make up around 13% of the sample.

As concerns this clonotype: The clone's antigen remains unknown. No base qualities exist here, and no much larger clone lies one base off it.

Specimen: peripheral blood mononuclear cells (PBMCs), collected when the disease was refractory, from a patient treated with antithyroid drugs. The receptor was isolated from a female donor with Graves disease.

The DNA sequence is given as TGTGCCAGCAGAGGTTATCTTGTGGAGCTGTTTTTT. Its product reads: CASRGYLVELFF. Recombination linked TRBV6-1 to TRBJ2-2; there is no confident call for the D gene. Based on the germline V gene, the CDR1 and CDR2 sequences are MNHNS and SASEGT. Spanning cysteine to phenylalanine, the CDR3 consists of 12 amino acids. Left in the record is the CDR3 DNA by itself, 36 bases read in frame from the first base. V lost 6 bases and J lost 10 bases; the stretch between them is 12 bases long.